Shown below are 18 T cell receptor beta chains from a single sample sequenced in a study of T cells in narcolepsy. Only in-frame clones appear in the TCRdb table, and some are missing; sequencing was by immunoSEQ multiplex PCR. The profile covers roughly 32,000 clones, with roughly four fifths appearing a single time and about 1% taken by the ten largest. The source material was CD45RA- memory CD4+ T cells from PBMCs. These receptors all come from a human donor with narcolepsy.

This clone was picked up one time. The J gene is TRBJ2-5, the V gene TRBV5-4; D possibly corresponds to TRBD1 (6 bases). The J call may be mistaken, given a closer DNA end match to TRBJ2-7. Germline V gene data show CDR1 as SGHNT and CDR2 as YYREEE (reference sequence). The CDR3 extends over 15 amino acids. CDR3 sequence: CASSLATGNSYEQYF. In DNA, the CDR3 is TGTGCCAGCAGCTTGGCGACAGGCAACTCCTACGAGCAGTACTTC.

The rearrangement joins TRBV27 to TRBJ2-7, with D unclear. Germline V gene sequence: CDR1 MNHEY, CDR2 SMNVEV (reference sequence). Trimming cost V 6 bases and J 5 bases, with 14 bases left between them. CDR3 length: 13 residues. The CDR3 DNA reads as TGTGCCAGCAGGCATGATGGGGTTGACGAGCAGTACTTC. It yields the protein CASRHDGVDEQYF.

This chain uses TRBV30 with TRBJ2-1; 8 bases match TRBD2. This CDR3 has 10 residues. Trimming took 4 bases from V and 14 from J; bases not matched to a gene: 4. Germline-derived CDR1 and CDR2 are GTSNPN and SVGIG (reference sequence). The CDR3 DNA reads as TGTGCCTGGAAGGGGCGGGAGGAGTTCTTC. Protein: CAWKGREEFF.

The V gene is TRBV18, the J gene TRBJ2-1; 12 bases line up with TRBD2. The germline V gene has CDR1 KGHSH and CDR2 LQKENI. This CDR3 has 16 amino acids. Trimming took 3 bases from V and 9 from J; bases not matched to a gene: 9. The CDR3 DNA follows: TGTGCCAGCTCACCTCCTCGACTAGCGGGAGTAGGTGAGCAGTTCTTC. Translated, it gives CASSPPRLAGVGEQFF.

The genes are TRBV7-9 and TRBJ2-5; D is unclear. The V end lost 5 bases, the J end lost 3 bases, and 10 bases lay between the germline ends. The CDR3 extends over 13 amino acids. Germline V gives CDR1 SEHNR, CDR2 FQNEAQ (reference sequence). As DNA, the CDR3 is TGTGCCAGCAGCCCCGACTTAAAAGAGACCCAGTACTTC. This sequence encodes CASSPDLKETQYF. The variable domain in full, with the rest retrieved from reference TRBV7-9 and TRBJ2-5, is DTGVSQNPRHKITKRGQNVTFRCDPISEHNRLYWYRQTLGQGPEFLTYFQNEAQLEKSRLLSDRFSAERPKGSFSTLEIQRTEQGDSAMYLCASSPDLKETQYFGPGTRLLVL.

The chain has TRBV9 and TRBJ1-4, with D unclear. Germline loops: CDR1 SGDLS, CDR2 YYNGEE. The V end lost 4 bases, the J end lost 0 bases, and 31 bases lay between the germline ends. The CDR3 consists of 22 residues. The CDR3 DNA sequence: TGTGCCAGCAGCTTCTTGCATTGCAACTACCCTAACGGTAATGCAACTAATGAAAAACTGTTTTTT. Amino acids: CASSFLHCNYPNGNATNEKLFF. Supplemented by reference TRBV9 and TRBJ1-4, the full variable domain reads DSGVTQTPKHLITATGQRVTLRCSPRSGDLSVYWYQQSLDQGLQFLIQYYNGEERAKGNILERFSAQQFPDLHSELNLSSLELGDSALYFCASSFLHCNYPNGNATNEKLFFGSGTQLSVL.

This chain uses TRBV28 with TRBJ2-7, with D unclear. V gave up 2 bases and J gave up 0 bases, with 11 bases separating them. The CDR3 runs 15 residues. Per germline, CDR1 MDHEN and CDR2 SYDVKM. CDR3 sequence: CASSLHSAVSYEQYF. DNA of the CDR3: TGTGCCAGCAGTTTACACTCCGCAGTCTCCTACGAGCAGTACTTC.

The chain has TRBV2 and TRBJ2-5; TRBD2 matches 8 bases. CDR1 and CDR2 from the germline V gene are SNHLY and FYNNEI. J was trimmed by 1 base and V by 1 base; bases with no gene match: 2. This CDR3 contains 15 residues. CDR3 bases: TGTGCCAGCAGTGAAGGAACTAGCGGCCAAGAGACCCAGTACTTC. Translated: CASSEGTSGQETQYF.

With regard to this clone: One end of the junction is discordant with germline, which a read error may explain. The gene calls are TRBV28 and TRBJ2-7; 10 nucleotides agree with TRBD2. The germline gives CDR1 MDHEN, CDR2 SYDVKM. The CDR3 sequence is 17 residues long. CDR3 nucleotide sequence: TGTGCCAGCAGCCCACCCCCCGGACTAGCGGATTCGGAGGAGCAGTGCTTC. Encoded protein: CASSPPPGLADSEEQCF.

Concerning this clone: Different DNA sequences within this sample yield the same CDR3. The chain joins TRBV18 to TRBJ2-7; 7 bases fit TRBD1. V dropped 2 bases and J dropped 7; count of bases not matched to a gene: 5. The CDR3 sequence is 13 residues long. Germline V gives CDR1 KGHSH, CDR2 LQKENI. Here the CDR3 reads CASSPGAGGEQYF. In DNA, the CDR3 is TGTGCCAGCTCACCAGGCGCAGGGGGTGAGCAGTACTTC.

This clone is a singleton in its sample. The V call is TRBV2, the J call TRBJ1-1; D call uncertain. CDR1 is SNHLY, CDR2 FYNNEI, per germline. V was clipped by 6 bases and J by 5 bases, with 19 bases between them. The CDR3 spans 15 residues. The CDR3 loop reads CASRSIKTGGTEAFF. The CDR3 DNA sequence: TGTGCCAGCAGGTCAATTAAGACGGGAGGGACTGAAGCTTTCTTT.

The chain uses TRBV6-1 and TRBJ1-1; D gene unclear. The V gene's germline CDR1 is MNHNS and CDR2 SASEGT. This CDR3 contains 13 residues. V lost 6 bases and J 3 bases, leaving 11 bases between the germline ends. This chain's CDR3 is CASREWKDTEAFF. CDR3 nucleotides: TGTGCCAGCAGGGAATGGAAGGACACTGAAGCTTTCTTT.

The genes are TRBV7-8 and TRBJ2-3; 8 bases match TRBD1. Per germline, CDR1 SGHVS and CDR2 FQNEAQ. This CDR3 contains 14 residues. J was trimmed by 6 bases and V by 3 bases; bases with no gene match: 5. This CDR3 is CASSLQQGVDTQYF. CDR3 DNA sequence: TGTGCCAGCAGCTTGCAACAGGGGGTTGATACGCAGTATTTT.

This chain connects TRBV28 to TRBJ2-1; D is unresolved. Deletions cut 7 bases from V and 0 bases from J, with 10 bases between. The germline gives CDR1 MDHEN, CDR2 SYDVKM. CDR3 length equals 14 residues. The CDR3 nucleotides read TGTGCCAGCATACAGACTCGCTCCTACAATGAGCAGTTCTTC. The encoded protein is CASIQTRSYNEQFF.

This chain connects TRBV28 to TRBJ2-7, with 8 bases lining up with TRBD2. Per the germline V gene, CDR1 is MDHEN and CDR2 is SYDVKM. CDR3 length: 14 amino acids. V dropped 5 bases and J dropped 2; count of bases not matched to a gene: 5. The CDR3 nucleotides read TGTGCCAGCAGTCGGGGGGGGAGTACCTACGAGCAGTACTTC. Translating gives CASSRGGSTYEQYF.

The J gene is TRBJ2-7, the V gene TRBV5-1; maybe TRBD2 (5 bases). The germline V and J ends were trimmed by 7 bases and 0 bases, with 17 bases remaining between them. Per germline, CDR1 SGHRS and CDR2 YFSETQ. The CDR3 runs to 15 residues. CDR3 region: CASRKGELTSYEQYF. The CDR3 nucleotides are TGCGCCAGCCGTAAGGGAGAACTAACCTCCTACGAGCAGTACTTC.

The V and J genes are TRBV6-5 and TRBJ1-4; D not certain. V lost 7 bases to trimming and J lost 4 bases, with 7 bases between them. Per germline, CDR1 MNHEY and CDR2 SVGAGI. This CDR3 is 12 amino acids long. The CDR3 DNA is TGTGCCAGCAAGAGGTATAATGAAAAACTGTTTTTT. Its protein is CASKRYNEKLFF.

CDR3 sequence (DNA): TGTGCCAGCAGTTACTCGATGGGAGGGATGGGAAACACCATATATTTT. It yields the protein CASSYSMGGMGNTIYF. The rearrangement links TRBV6-5 to TRBJ1-3; D is unclear. In germline, CDR1 is MNHEY, CDR2 SVGAGI. The CDR3 covers 16 residues. Deletions cut 0 bases from V and 4 bases from J, with 13 bases between.